Shown below are 5 T cell receptor beta chains from a single sample sequenced in a study of blood T cell repertoires in COVID-19. Repertoires were generated with immunoSEQ multiplex PCR, while TCRdb's copy carries only in-frame clones and drops some. Seen here are 350,000 to 450,000 clones, around 89% observed once, and the top ten hold around 1.5%. The material sequenced was peripheral blood. Receptors originate from a woman in her forties with COVID-19, enrolled during active disease.

The V call is TRBV20-1, the J call TRBJ1-6, with TRBD1 identical over 9 bases. CDR1 is DFQATT, CDR2 SNEGSKA, per germline (reference sequence). V lost 3 bases, J lost 7 bases, and 19 bases stayed unmatched. This CDR3 has 19 amino acids. CDR3 region: CSASSLGPGTGYTNSPLHF. CDR3 sequence (DNA): TGCAGTGCTAGTAGTTTGGGTCCCGGGACAGGGTATACGAATTCACCCCTCCACTTT.

The chain employs TRBV19 and TRBJ1-5; a weak D match, TRBD1 (5 bases). Germline-derived CDR1 and CDR2 are LNHDA and SQIVND (reference sequence). This CDR3 spans 14 amino acids. Trimming removed 8 bases from V and 0 bases from J, with 11 bases in between. The CDR3, as DNA: TGTGCCAGTGCGGGGGGTTATAGCAATCAGCCCCAGCATTTT. Protein product: CASAGGYSNQPQHF.

The chain recombines TRBV6-5 with TRBJ1-5; 7 positions agree with TRBD1. Germline assignment: CDR1 MNHEY and CDR2 SVGAGI. The CDR3 length is 14 residues. The J segment lost 5 bases and the V segment lost 6 bases, leaving 7 bases of the junction unmatched. CDR3 loop: CASSPRQGYQPQHF. CDR3 coding DNA: TGTGCCAGCAGCCCCAGACAGGGCTATCAGCCCCAGCATTTT.

The chain recombines TRBV4-2 with TRBJ2-3; tentative D call: TRBD1 (6 bases). Deletions cut 1 base from V and 3 bases from J, with 14 bases between. This CDR3 is built from 16 residues. Germline V gene lookup returns CDR1 LGHNA and CDR2 YNFKEQ. CDR3 loop: CASSQGQGMKTDTQYF. In DNA form, the CDR3 reads TGTGCCAGCAGCCAAGGCCAGGGGATGAAGACAGATACGCAGTATTTT.

V gene TRBV19 combines with J gene TRBJ1-5, with 7 bases matching TRBD1. V was pared by 5 bases and J by 0 bases, with 7 bases of the junction left unmatched. CDR3 length equals 16 residues. Germline CDR1 LNHDA, CDR2 SQIVND (reference sequence). CDR3 DNA sequence: TGTGCCAGTAGTCCTGACAGGGCGTATAGCAATCAGCCCCAGCATTTT. Translation gives CASSPDRAYSNQPQHF.